Listed below are T cell receptor beta chains from one sample, sequenced in a study of OX40 agonist ivuxolimab in advanced cancers. Some clones are missing from TCRdb's copy, which holds only in-frame ones; the method was immunoSEQ multiplex PCR. Counted here are about 46,000 clones, roughly nine tenths occurring once; the ten biggest clones make up 12%. The input for sequencing was CD4+ or CD8+ T cells sorted from blood, taken in a trial of the OX40 agonist ivuxolimab. The origin of the receptors is an adult with an advanced solid tumor such as melanoma, head and neck, liver or kidney cancer. The CDR3 runs from the conserved cysteine through the conserved F or W. D genes are given only for firm matches. Clone sizes are given selectively: once, few, many, or a class where the clone is expanded.

d_call: -; clone_size: -; v_call: TRBV4-3; j_call: TRBJ2-1; cdr3_nt: TGCGCCAGCAGCCCGGACTGGAGCTCCTACAATGAGCAGTTCTTC; cdr3_aa: CASSPDWSSYNEQFF
d_call: -; clone_size: few; v_call: TRBV27; j_call: TRBJ2-1; cdr3_nt: TGTGCCAGCAGCTTCCAGGGGGGGGGAGGTTACAATGAGCAGTTCTTC; cdr3_aa: CASSFQGGGGYNEQFF
d_call: TRBD1; clone_size: -; v_call: TRBV14; j_call: TRBJ1-2; cdr3_nt: TGTGCCAGCAGCCAAGAGTGGACAGGGGGCCACTATGGCTACACCTTC; cdr3_aa: CASSQEWTGGHYGYTF
d_call: -; clone_size: -; v_call: TRBV25-1; j_call: TRBJ1-2; cdr3_nt: TGTGCCAGCAGTGAATTTACCCCTAACTATGGCTACACCTTC; cdr3_aa: CASSEFTPNYGYTF
d_call: -; clone_size: -; v_call: TRBV9; j_call: TRBJ2-7; cdr3_nt: TGTGCCAGCAGCCCGAGGGGGGGTAACTCCTACGAGCAGTACTTC; cdr3_aa: CASSPRGGNSYEQYF
d_call: -; clone_size: few; v_call: TRBV7-3; j_call: TRBJ2-1; cdr3_nt: TGTGCCAGCAGCTTATCGTCGAATTCGAATGAGCAGTTCTTC; cdr3_aa: CASSLSSNSNEQFF
d_call: TRBD1; clone_size: -; v_call: TRBV19; j_call: TRBJ1-4; cdr3_nt: TGTGCCAGTAGTATATTTGGAGACAGGGTAGAAAAACTGTTTTTT; cdr3_aa: CASSIFGDRVEKLFF
d_call: -; clone_size: -; v_call: TRBV20-1; j_call: TRBJ2-5; cdr3_nt: TGCAGTGCCACCGACCCGGAGACCCAGTACTTC; cdr3_aa: CSATDPETQYF
d_call: -; clone_size: -; v_call: TRBV7-3; j_call: TRBJ1-1; cdr3_nt: TGTGCCAGCAGCTTAATTCGGCGCGGGGGGAACACTGAAGCTTTCTTT; cdr3_aa: CASSLIRRGGNTEAFF
d_call: -; clone_size: -; v_call: TRBV7-9; j_call: TRBJ2-7; cdr3_nt: TGTGCCAGCAGCCCCTCACAGGGATCCGTCTACGAGCAGTACTTC; cdr3_aa: CASSPSQGSVYEQYF
d_call: -; clone_size: -; v_call: TRBV10-3; j_call: TRBJ1-2; cdr3_nt: TGTGCCATCAGTGAGCCAAACAATGGCTACACCTTC; cdr3_aa: CAISEPNNGYTF
d_call: TRBD1; clone_size: -; v_call: TRBV28; j_call: TRBJ1-2; cdr3_nt: TGTGCCAGCAGTTTACAGGGGGCGCTTATCTATGGCTACACCTTC; cdr3_aa: CASSLQGALIYGYTF
d_call: -; clone_size: -; v_call: TRBV6-5; j_call: TRBJ1-2; cdr3_nt: TGTGCCAGCTCCCGGGGGCGCCGAGTTAACTATGGCTACACCTTC; cdr3_aa: CASSRGRRVNYGYTF
d_call: TRBD1; clone_size: few; v_call: TRBV11-1; j_call: TRBJ1-3; cdr3_nt: TGTGCCAGCAGCATAAACCTACCCGGGACAGTCTCTGGAAACACCATATATTTT; cdr3_aa: CASSINLPGTVSGNTIYF
d_call: -; clone_size: -; v_call: TRBV19; j_call: TRBJ1-5; cdr3_nt: TGTGCCAGTATCCCATCATCCGGGGGTCAGCCCCAGCATTTT; cdr3_aa: CASIPSSGGQPQHF
d_call: -; clone_size: -; v_call: TRBV19; j_call: TRBJ1-1; cdr3_nt: TGTGCCAGTAGTATAGATCTATTTGGGCTCCTTGAAGCTTTCTTT; cdr3_aa: CASSIDLFGLLEAFF
d_call: TRBD1; clone_size: -; v_call: TRBV7-6; j_call: TRBJ1-6; cdr3_nt: TGTGCCAGCAGCTTAGCGTTATTCGGCAGGGGGGGATCACCCCTCCACTTT; cdr3_aa: CASSLALFGRGGSPLHF
d_call: -; clone_size: -; v_call: TRBV15; j_call: TRBJ2-1; cdr3_nt: TGTGCCACCAGCAGAGATTTAGCGGACTTCTCCTACAATGAGCAGTTCTTC; cdr3_aa: CATSRDLADFSYNEQFF
d_call: TRBD1; clone_size: -; v_call: TRBV27; j_call: TRBJ1-5; cdr3_nt: TGTGCCAGCAGTGACAGGGGGGGGAAGCCCCAGCATTTT; cdr3_aa: CASSDRGGKPQHF
d_call: TRBD1; clone_size: -; v_call: TRBV6-5; j_call: TRBJ1-5; cdr3_nt: TGTGCCAGCAGTCAAACAGGGGGCCTCAATCAGCCCCAGCATTTT; cdr3_aa: CASSQTGGLNQPQHF
d_call: TRBD1; clone_size: -; v_call: TRBV5-4; j_call: TRBJ1-5; cdr3_nt: TGTGCCAGCAGCCAGAGACAGGGTTGGAGCAATCAGCCCCAGCATTTT; cdr3_aa: CASSQRQGWSNQPQHF
d_call: TRBD2; clone_size: -; v_call: TRBV27; j_call: TRBJ2-7; cdr3_nt: TGTGCCAGCAGTTTAACGGCGGGAGGGAGAAACGAGCAGTACTTC; cdr3_aa: CASSLTAGGRNEQYF
d_call: -; clone_size: -; v_call: TRBV27; j_call: TRBJ1-1; cdr3_nt: TGTGCCAGCAGTTTTGGCAGGTGGAATGAAGCTTTCTTT; cdr3_aa: CASSFGRWNEAFF
d_call: -; clone_size: -; v_call: TRBV10-3; j_call: TRBJ1-3; cdr3_nt: TGTGCCATCAGTGAGACTGCAGGAAACACCATATATTTT; cdr3_aa: CAISETAGNTIYF
d_call: -; clone_size: -; v_call: TRBV25-1; j_call: TRBJ1-2; cdr3_nt: TGTGCCAGCAGTGATTGGGGGGTTGACTATGGCTACACCTTC; cdr3_aa: CASSDWGVDYGYTF
d_call: -; clone_size: once; v_call: TRBV19; j_call: TRBJ2-1; cdr3_nt: TGTGCCAGTAGTCTGACTAGCTCCTACAATGAGCAGTTCTTC; cdr3_aa: CASSLTSSYNEQFF
d_call: TRBD2; clone_size: -; v_call: TRBV14; j_call: TRBJ2-2; cdr3_nt: TGTGCCAGCAGCCAACCGACTAGCGGGAGGATCACCGGGGAGCTGTTTTTT; cdr3_aa: CASSQPTSGRITGELFF
d_call: -; clone_size: -; v_call: TRBV7-3; j_call: TRBJ2-1; cdr3_nt: TGTGCCAGCAGCCACCAGGGAAATACCTACAATGAGCAGTTCTTC; cdr3_aa: CASSHQGNTYNEQFF
d_call: -; clone_size: once; v_call: TRBV5-4; j_call: TRBJ2-1; cdr3_nt: TGTGCCAGCAGCTTTGACCTCGGTAATGAGCAGTTCTTC; cdr3_aa: CASSFDLGNEQFF
d_call: -; clone_size: -; v_call: TRBV4-3; j_call: TRBJ2-2; cdr3_nt: TGCGCCAGCAGCCAAGAACGCCTAGCCCCACGAGATGACACCGGGGAGCTGTTTTTT; cdr3_aa: CASSQERLAPRDDTGELFF
d_call: -; clone_size: -; v_call: TRBV7-2; j_call: TRBJ2-7; cdr3_nt: TGTGCCAGCAGCCGCAGCTCTCAGGGTTACGAGCAGTACTTC; cdr3_aa: CASSRSSQGYEQYF
d_call: -; clone_size: few; v_call: TRBV19; j_call: TRBJ1-2; cdr3_nt: TGTGCCAGTAGTATAGGGGACACTTATGGCTACACCTTC; cdr3_aa: CASSIGDTYGYTF
d_call: -; clone_size: -; v_call: TRBV4-1; j_call: TRBJ1-1; cdr3_nt: TGCGCCAGCAGCCTGGAGGGGGGAGGGACTGAAGCTTTCTTT; cdr3_aa: CASSLEGGGTEAFF
d_call: -; clone_size: -; v_call: TRBV7-9; j_call: TRBJ2-2; cdr3_nt: TGTGCCAGCAGCTTAGGGCGGCAGCGCCTCGGGGAGCTGTTTTTT; cdr3_aa: CASSLGRQRLGELFF
d_call: TRBD1; clone_size: -; v_call: TRBV27; j_call: TRBJ2-1; cdr3_nt: TGTGCCAGCAGTATACAGGGGAATGAGCAGTTCTTC; cdr3_aa: CASSIQGNEQFF
d_call: -; clone_size: -; v_call: TRBV6-1; j_call: TRBJ1-2; cdr3_nt: TGTGCCAGCAGTGCCGGGGCCGGGGATGGCTACACCTTC; cdr3_aa: CASSAGAGDGYTF
d_call: -; clone_size: -; v_call: TRBV6-5; j_call: TRBJ2-7; cdr3_nt: TGTGCCAGCAGTTACGTCCAGGACTCCTACGAGCAGTACTTC; cdr3_aa: CASSYVQDSYEQYF
d_call: -; clone_size: -; v_call: TRBV5-1; j_call: TRBJ2-2; cdr3_nt: TGCGCCAGCAGCTTGGTCCGGGTCGGGGAGCTGTTTTTT; cdr3_aa: CASSLVRVGELFF
d_call: -; clone_size: -; v_call: TRBV25-1; j_call: TRBJ1-1; cdr3_nt: TGTGCCAGCAGTGAATACGGCACAGTTTTCTTT; cdr3_aa: CASSEYGTVFF
d_call: TRBD2; clone_size: -; v_call: TRBV6-4; j_call: TRBJ2-1; cdr3_nt: TGTGCCAGCAGTGCCACGGGTCGCGGGGGGGCGGATGAGCAGTTCTTC; cdr3_aa: CASSATGRGGADEQFF
d_call: TRBD2; clone_size: -; v_call: TRBV25-1; j_call: TRBJ2-3; cdr3_nt: TGTGCCAGCGATTCAGCGGGAAGTTACACAGATACGCAGTATTTT; cdr3_aa: CASDSAGSYTDTQYF
d_call: TRBD2; clone_size: -; v_call: TRBV27; j_call: TRBJ2-1; cdr3_nt: TGTGCCAGCACCCTAGCGGGAGGGCCCTACAATGAGCAGTTCTTC; cdr3_aa: CASTLAGGPYNEQFF
d_call: -; clone_size: -; v_call: TRBV7-3; j_call: TRBJ1-2; cdr3_nt: TGTGCCAGCAGCTTAAATGGGGGCCCCACTAACTATGGCTACACCTTC; cdr3_aa: CASSLNGGPTNYGYTF